This T cell receptor (beta chain) was sequenced in a study of post-analysis software for immune sequencing data (dated by TCRdb to 2015 to 2017). The study in broad terms: Relapsing-remitting, secondary progressive and progressive-relapsing multiple sclerosis were recorded as disease courses, and subtype annotation was lacking for some patients. A subset of samples was prepared in parallel using single-end sample barcoding, then pooled and co-amplified after Illumina adapter ligation. Patient repertoires were compared against 11 to 12 previously published healthy control repertoires from donors aged 6 to 25 years. What the research found in general, with its limitations: The control group was slightly older than the multiple sclerosis patient group. Direct clustering with F measure revealed strong co-clustering of samples prepared in the same batch, which led to a batch-effect correction. Significantly lower normalized Chao1 diversity was found in multiple sclerosis patients than in controls, suggesting substantial peripheral T-cell clonal expansion. Significantly higher frequencies in patients than in controls were found for a few TRBV segments, including TRBV5-6, TRBV5-1 and TRBV20-1.

To demonstrate the VDJtools post-analysis software, TCR beta repertoires were profiled from the peripheral blood of 10 to 15 young patients with multiple sclerosis. Multiple sclerosis patients were children and adolescents aged roughly 6 to 15 years. This clonotype appeared a single time. It lacks a known antigen. No much larger clone is present one base from it, and per-base qualities are unavailable. The CDR3 runs 19 amino acids, cysteine and phenylalanine included. The DNA shown is the 57-base CDR3, in frame from base 1. The germline V gene supplies CDR1 SNHLY and CDR2 FYNNEI. V loses 2 bases of germline sequence and J loses 13 bases, and the interval between the two ends is 33 bases. The library was produced with PCR. Instrument on record: Illumina HiSeq 2500. Unique molecular identifiers were incorporated into TCR beta cDNA libraries to reduce PCR and sequencing biases. Approximately 500,000 cDNA molecules were obtained per 1 to 10 million input T cells, so each molecule approximated one T cell. The same protocol used for the earlier healthy control dataset was applied to prepare and sequence the patient libraries. Samples belonging to the same batch were prepared together, multiplexed and sequenced on a shared HiSeq lane. In the original analysis: Raw barcoded reads were processed with MIGEC, discarding single-read molecular identifier groups before consensus assembly and CDR3 extraction. Clonotype tables were post-analysed with VDJtools, and diversity was normalized by down-sampling all datasets to the smallest sample size. To correct batch-related cross-sample contamination, repertoire overlap clustering matched CDR3 amino acid sequences but not nucleotide sequences. TCRdb cleaned the public reads at Q25 with fastp, built clones with MiXCR and kept in-frame beta chains. When rows share a CDR3 protein, they turn into one entry using the most common DNA and genes. The V and J calls and clone size are TCRdb's, not the authors'. The sample yields roughly 800,000 distinct CDR3 sequences; roughly 50% were counted once. Approximately 4.3% of the sample is in the top ten clones.

Sample: blood. The receptor was derived from a girl between 10 and 17 years old with multiple sclerosis. The V gene is TRBV2 and the J gene is TRBJ2-4; possibly the D gene is TRBD2, per 6 matching bases. CDR3 protein: CASSERARERGPRRREQYF. The nucleotide sequence reads TGTGCCAGCAGTGAAAGGGCCCGGGAGCGAGGACCTAGACGACGGGAGCAGTACTTC.